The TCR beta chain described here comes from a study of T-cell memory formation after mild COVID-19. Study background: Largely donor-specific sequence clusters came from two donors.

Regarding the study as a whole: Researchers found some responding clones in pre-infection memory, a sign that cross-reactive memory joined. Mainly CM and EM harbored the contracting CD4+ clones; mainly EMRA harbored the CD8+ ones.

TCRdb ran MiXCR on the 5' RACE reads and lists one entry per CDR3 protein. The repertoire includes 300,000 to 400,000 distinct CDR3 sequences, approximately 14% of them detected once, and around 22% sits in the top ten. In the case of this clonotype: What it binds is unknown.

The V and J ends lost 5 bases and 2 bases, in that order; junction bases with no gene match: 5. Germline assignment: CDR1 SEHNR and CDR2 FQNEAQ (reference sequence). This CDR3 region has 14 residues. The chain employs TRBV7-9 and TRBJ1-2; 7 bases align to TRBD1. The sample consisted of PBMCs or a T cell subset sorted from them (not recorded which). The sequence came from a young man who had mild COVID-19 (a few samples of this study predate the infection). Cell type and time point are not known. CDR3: CASSPTTGNYGYTF. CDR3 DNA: TGTGCCAGCAGCCCCACGACAGGGAACTATGGCTACACCTTC.